The 32 T cell receptor beta chains below come from one sample, sequenced in a study of blood T cells in healthy people across ages. Sample-barcoded 5' priming and a J-beta primer mix drove a second PCR of roughly 6 to 12 cycles. A single record per CDR3 protein comes from TCRdb applying MiXCR to the 5' RACE reads. The table records about 2 million distinct CDR3 sequences, about 50% of them present only once. Material: blood. These receptors were obtained from a woman aged 40 to 50 in good health.

This clonotype was detected only a few times. CDR3 region: CSVDRGTGLGTDTQYF. CDR3 DNA: TGCAGCGTTGACCGTGGGACAGGTTTAGGCACAGATACGCAGTATTTT. The V gene is TRBV29-1, the J gene TRBJ2-3; 8 positions agree with TRBD1. Per germline, CDR1 SQVTM and CDR2 ANQGSEA. V lost 3 bases and J lost 1; bases outside the gene matches: 9. The CDR3 extends over 16 amino acids.

The chain carries TRBV7-2 and TRBJ2-5, with 8 bases lining up with TRBD2. The germline CDR1 and CDR2 sequences are SGHTA and FQGNSA. The junction had 7 bases not matched to a gene; V was cut back by 3 bases and J by 1 base. CDR3 length equals 16 residues. CDR3 bases: TGTGCCAGCAGCTTTTTCAGCGGGGGCGGCCAAGAGACCCAGTACTTC. Encoded protein: CASSFFSGGGQETQYF.

The chain couples TRBV18 to TRBJ2-5, with D unclear. The V end lost 2 bases, the J end lost 4 bases, and 8 bases lay between the germline ends. CDR1 is KGHSH and CDR2 is LQKENI in the germline V gene. The CDR3 contains 13 residues. The CDR3 bases are TGTGCCAGCTCACCAGCTCTCTTAGAGACCCAGTACTTC. Translating it yields CASSPALLETQYF.

J is TRBJ2-1 and V is TRBV7-2; TRBD2 might be the D (6 bases). Near its end, the DNA agrees better with TRBJ2-7, so the J call may be wrong. The CDR3 has 14 amino acids. Germline V lookup: CDR1 SGHTA, CDR2 FQGNSA. CDR3 protein: CASSTGGGINEQYF. For the CDR3, the DNA is TGTGCCAGCAGCACCGGTGGGGGGATCAATGAGCAGTACTTC.

This clonotype was seen only once. The chain recombines TRBV6-5 with TRBJ1-6; 8 nucleotides align to TRBD1. Germline values: CDR1 MNHEY, CDR2 SVGAGI. J was trimmed by 6 bases and V by 2 bases; bases with no gene match: 6. This CDR3 contains 16 residues. Here the CDR3 reads CASSYSPGQGNSPLHF. Written as DNA, the CDR3 is TGTGCCAGCAGTTACAGTCCTGGACAGGGTAATTCACCCCTCCACTTT.

The rearrangement links TRBV25-1 to TRBJ1-2; D is ambiguous. The CDR3 is 13 amino acids. The V end lost 3 bases, the J end lost 10 bases, and 15 bases lay between the germline ends. Per the germline V gene, CDR1 is MGHDK and CDR2 is SYGVNS. CDR3 sequence: CASSEFIPTLYTF. In DNA, the CDR3 is TGTGCCAGCAGTGAGTTTATCCCAACACTCTACACCTTC.

This clonotype was counted only a few times. The V gene is TRBV6-5, the J gene TRBJ2-5, with TRBD1 identical over 7 bases. The last part of the DNA fits TRBJ2-7 better; the J call may be wrong. The CDR3 extends over 13 amino acids. CDR1 and CDR2 (germline): MNHEY, SVGAGI. The CDR3 coding sequence is TGTGCCAGCAGTTACGACAGGGCTAGCGAGCAGTACTTC. Its translation: CASSYDRASEQYF.

The chain is built from TRBV5-4 and TRBJ1-2; the D is unclear. The germline CDR1 and CDR2 sequences are SGHNT and YYREEE (reference sequence). V lost 3 bases to trimming and J lost 6 bases, with 12 bases between them. The CDR3 contains 13 residues. CDR3 residues: CASSSGKDDGYTF. The CDR3 region has the DNA TGTGCCAGCAGCTCGGGCAAGGATGATGGCTACACCTTC. The whole variable domain, remainder taken from reference TRBV5-4 and TRBJ1-2, is ETGVTQSPTHLIKTRGQQVTLRCSSQSGHNTVSWYQQALGQGPQFIFQYYREEENGRGNFPPRFSGLQFPNYSSELNVNALELDDSALYLCASSSGKDDGYTFGSGTRLTVV.

This rearrangement joins TRBV28 to TRBJ2-5, with D possibly being TRBD1 (6 bases). CDR1 and CDR2 from the germline V gene are MDHEN and SYDVKM. V gave up 7 bases and J gave up 2 bases, with 17 bases separating them. This CDR3 contains 15 residues. The CDR3 loop reads CASTPTGQWQETQYF. CDR3 bases: TGTGCCAGCACCCCAACTGGACAGTGGCAAGAGACCCAGTACTTC.

The gene calls are TRBV7-2 and TRBJ2-5, with TRBD2 matching 9 bases. This CDR3 spans 15 amino acids. The junction had 11 bases not matched to a gene; V was cut back by 5 bases and J by 7 bases. Germline CDR1 and CDR2: SGHTA and FQGNSA. The CDR3 sequence: CASSRGRTSVGTQYF. CDR3 coding DNA: TGTGCCAGCAGCCGAGGCCGGACTAGCGTGGGGACCCAGTACTTC. Full variable domain (remainder filled in from reference TRBV7-2 and TRBJ2-5): GAGVSQSPSNKVTEKGKDVELRCDPISGHTALYWYRQSLGQGLEFLIYFQGNSAPDKSGLPSDRFSAERTGGSVSTLTIQRTQQEDSAVYLCASSRGRTSVGTQYFGPGTRLLVL.

The CDR3, as DNA: TGTGCCAGCAGTCCTATGATGTTGTATGGCTACACCTTC. As protein: CASSPMMLYGYTF. The J gene is TRBJ1-2, the V gene TRBV6-5; D unclear. The germline V gene encodes CDR1 MNHEY and CDR2 SVGAGI. Trimming took off 5 bases at V and 5 bases at J, with 12 bases between the two ends. This CDR3 spans 13 amino acids.

The chain couples TRBV11-2 to TRBJ1-2; 9 bases map to TRBD1. With V trimmed by 5 bases and J by 8 bases, 6 bases remained unmatched. This CDR3 region has 13 residues. Germline-derived CDR1 and CDR2 are SGHAT and FQNNGV. The CDR3 coding sequence is TGTGCCAGCAGCCGACAGGGGGTCGGGGGCTACACCTTC. Its protein is CASSRQGVGGYTF.

This clonotype has just a few counts. V gene TRBV20-1 combines with J gene TRBJ2-5, with 15 bases aligning to TRBD2. Germline CDR1 and CDR2: DFQATT and SNEGSKA (reference sequence). The CDR3 length is 16 residues. V lost 4 bases, J lost 2 bases, and 5 bases stayed unmatched. The CDR3 sequence: CSATGLAGGVQETQYF. The CDR3 DNA sequence: TGCAGTGCTACGGGACTAGCGGGGGGCGTTCAAGAGACCCAGTACTTC.

There are a few counts of this clonotype. The chain is built from TRBV7-3 and TRBJ2-5; 9 nucleotides align to TRBD1. The V segment lost 5 bases and the J segment 1 base; nucleotides outside the gene matches: 8. CDR1 and CDR2 from the germline V gene are SGHTA and FQGTGA. The CDR3 runs 16 residues. CDR3 sequence reads: CASSRSPGQGQETQYF. The CDR3 region has the DNA TGTGCCAGCAGCCGATCCCCGGGACAGGGCCAAGAGACCCAGTACTTC.

The gene calls are TRBV27 and TRBJ2-4; no firm D call. With the DNA end fitting TRBJ2-5 better, the J assignment may be wrong. Germline CDR1 is MNHEY and CDR2 is SMNVEV (reference sequence). The CDR3 has 14 residues. The CDR3 here is CASSVTDIMETQYF. The CDR3 DNA follows: TGTGCCAGCAGTGTCACTGATATAATGGAGACCCAGTACTTC.

The chain recombines TRBV4-1 with TRBJ1-4, with D possibly being TRBD1 (6 bases). V lost 2 bases to trimming and J lost 0 bases, with 13 bases between them. Germline lookup yields CDR1 MGHRA and CDR2 YSYEKL. The CDR3 spans 17 residues. In DNA form, the CDR3 reads TGCGCCAGCAGCCAATCGCAGGGGCTCCCAACTAATGAAAAACTGTTTTTT. Translating it yields CASSQSQGLPTNEKLFF.

Written as DNA, the CDR3 is TGTGCCAGCAGTCCCTCAGTGGGGCAGACGATCGGTGAGCAGTTCTTC. Its protein product is CASSPSVGQTIGEQFF. V is TRBV27 and J is TRBJ2-1; D is perhaps TRBD1 (5 bases). V was clipped by 5 bases and J by 9 bases, with 23 bases between them. CDR1 and CDR2 (germline): MNHEY, SMNVEV (reference sequence). This CDR3 contains 16 residues.

The CDR3 region is CASRGGSSSYEQYF. DNA of the CDR3: TGTGCCAGCAGGGGGGGATCGAGCTCCTACGAGCAGTACTTC. J is TRBJ2-7 and V is TRBV13, with D perhaps matching TRBD2 (6 bases). Germline V gives CDR1 PRHDT, CDR2 FYEKMQ (reference sequence). The CDR3 totals 14 residues. The V and J ends lost 6 bases and 0 bases respectively, with 12 bases between them.

This clonotype was seen many times. The chain uses TRBV5-1 and TRBJ2-5, with D possibly being TRBD1 or TRBD2 (6 bases each). The CDR3 is 14 residues long. Germline assignment: CDR1 SGHRS and CDR2 YFSETQ. V dropped 2 bases and J dropped 1 base, with 9 bases sitting between them. CDR3 loop: CASSFRGPQETQYF. CDR3 coding DNA: TGCGCCAGCAGCTTCCGGGGGCCCCAAGAGACCCAGTACTTC.

The sample holds a few counts of this clonotype. The CDR3 nucleotides are TGTGCCAGCAGCAAGGGCCCGGGACTATCACAAGAGACCCAGTACTTC. Translation: CASSKGPGLSQETQYF. V gene TRBV11-2 combines with J gene TRBJ2-5; 7 nucleotides match TRBD2. CDR1 is SGHAT, CDR2 FQNNGV, per germline. V trimming: 5 bases; J trimming: 2 bases; junction bases outside the gene matches: 11. This CDR3 spans 16 amino acids.

This clonotype came up once. This chain links TRBV9 with TRBJ2-5, with 9 bases that match TRBD2. Trimming removed 2 bases from V and 11 bases from J; junction bases left unmatched: 16. There are 16 residues in the CDR3. Germline loops: CDR1 SGDLS, CDR2 YYNGEE. The CDR3 is CASSVGMASGENEQYF. The CDR3 DNA reads as TGTGCCAGCAGCGTGGGGATGGCTAGCGGGGAAAATGAGCAGTACTTC.

The chain combines TRBV12-5 with TRBJ1-1; D gene unclear. V was shortened by 2 bases and J by 0 bases, with 4 bases between the two germline ends. In germline, CDR1 is LGHNT, CDR2 FRNRAP. The CDR3 runs to 13 residues. DNA for the CDR3: TGTGCTAGTGGTTTGAAGGTGAACACTGAAGCTTTCTTT. This sequence encodes CASGLKVNTEAFF. Together with reference TRBV12-5 and TRBJ1-1, the CDR3 gives the full variable domain: DARVTQTPRHKVTEMGQEVTMRCQPILGHNTVFWYRQTMMQGLELLAYFRNRAPLDDSGMPKDRFSAEMPDATLATLKIQPSEPRDSAVYFCASGLKVNTEAFFGQGTRLTVV.

The chain is built from TRBV19 and TRBJ2-5; the match to TRBD2 covers 7 bases. The end of the DNA aligns better with TRBJ2-1, so the J call may be wrong. The germline CDR1 and CDR2 sequences are LNHDA and SQIVND (reference sequence). CDR3 length equals 15 residues. CDR3 nucleotides: TGTGCCAGTAGTTTCCAGCGGGGACCACAAGAGACCCAGTTCTTC. Encoded protein: CASSFQRGPQETQFF.

V usage is TRBV6-6 and J usage is TRBJ1-2, with unresolved D. This CDR3 region has 14 residues. The germline gives CDR1 MNHNY, CDR2 SVGAGI (reference sequence). V was cut by 5 bases and J by 2 bases, with 12 bases left in between. CDR3 DNA sequence: TGTGCCAGCAGTGGACTCGGGGAGAACTATGGCTACACCTTC. It translates to CASSGLGENYGYTF.

Only a few counts were recorded for this clonotype. The rearrangement joins TRBV20-1 to TRBJ2-7; 8 bases are shared with TRBD2. The CDR3 sequence is 15 residues long. Trimming cost V 6 bases and J 0 bases; bases outside gene matches: 10. In germline, CDR1 is DFQATT, CDR2 SNEGSKA (reference sequence). CDR3 coding DNA: TGCAGTGCATTAAAAGGGACTAGTTCCTCCTACGAGCAGTACTTC. Its protein is CSALKGTSSSYEQYF.

J is TRBJ2-5 and V is TRBV4-1; 11 nucleotides match TRBD2. From germline, CDR1 is MGHRA and CDR2 YSYEKL. With 5 bases clipped from V and 2 bases from J, the junction kept 4 bases outside the gene matches. The CDR3 length is 15 residues. CDR3 nucleotide sequence: TGCGCCAGCAGCGACGGGACTAGCGGACAAGAGACCCAGTACTTC. Its protein is CASSDGTSGQETQYF.

V and J are TRBV4-3 and TRBJ2-3, with 7 bases aligning to TRBD2. Germline CDR1 is LGHNA and CDR2 is YSLEER. The CDR3 is 17 amino acids. V dropped 0 bases and J dropped 1; count of bases not matched to a gene: 7. Here the CDR3 DNA reads TGCGCCAGCAGCCAAGAAGGAGGGCTAGCGGGCACAGATACGCAGTATTTT. Translation gives CASSQEGGLAGTDTQYF.

This chain uses TRBV27 with TRBJ2-5, with D possibly being TRBD1 (6 bases). V lost 5 bases to trimming and J lost 3 bases, with 16 bases between them. From germline, CDR1 is MNHEY and CDR2 SMNVEV (reference sequence). The length of the CDR3 is 15 residues. The DNA for the CDR3 is TGTGCCAGCAGTACCACCGGGACAACTGAAGAGACCCAGTACTTC. This gives the protein CASSTTGTTEETQYF.

This rearrangement joins TRBV2 to TRBJ2-1; TRBD2 aligns across 9 bases. Per the germline V gene, CDR1 is SNHLY and CDR2 is FYNNEI. With 8 bases clipped from V and 7 bases from J, the junction kept 9 bases outside the gene matches. The length of the CDR3 is 14 residues. The CDR3: CASRVLAGENEQFF. The DNA of the CDR3 is TGTGCCAGCCGGGTTTTAGCGGGGGAGAATGAGCAGTTCTTC.

This clonotype was picked up one time. V usage is TRBV20-1 and J usage is TRBJ1-2; D gene unclear. CDR3 length equals 14 residues. Trimming removed 3 bases at V and 4 bases at J, with 15 bases between. Germline assignment: CDR1 DFQATT and CDR2 SNEGSKA (reference sequence). The chain's CDR3 is CSARGGGSVYGYTF. CDR3 DNA: TGCAGTGCTAGGGGCGGAGGATCGGTCTATGGCTACACCTTC.

The rearrangement links TRBV6-5 to TRBJ2-1; 8 bases line up with TRBD1. The germline CDR1 and CDR2 sequences are MNHEY and SVGAGI. CDR3 length: 11 residues. Trimming took 5 bases from V and 15 from J; bases not matched to a gene: 6. The CDR3 nucleotides are TGTGCCAGCAGTCAGACAGGGGATTGGTTCTTC. Translating it yields CASSQTGDWFF.

This clonotype was counted a few times. The chain combines TRBV27 with TRBJ2-7, with D unclear. This CDR3 is 13 amino acids long. Germline values: CDR1 MNHEY, CDR2 SMNVEV (reference sequence). Trimming took 2 bases from V and 7 from J, leaving 12 bases between them. In DNA, the CDR3 is TGTGCCAGCAGTTTAATCAGGTCCGGAGAGCAGTACTTC. It is translated as CASSLIRSGEQYF.